This T cell receptor (beta chain) came from a study of blood T cell repertoires in COVID-19. Patients at the Seattle site were enrolled during active infection and followed longitudinally. Profiling relied on immunoSEQ multiplex PCR, and the TCRdb table lists in-frame clones only, not all of them. The repertoire consists of over 55,000 clones, with 84% occurring once and the leading ten covering approximately 10%. Trimming cost V 1 base and J 2 bases, with 8 bases left between them. This CDR3 contains 14 residues. CDR1 is LNHDA and CDR2 is SQIVND in the germline V gene (reference sequence). The chain links TRBV19 to TRBJ1-1; D is ambiguous. This clonotype originated in an elderly man with COVID-19, enrolled during active disease. Specimen: peripheral blood. CDR3 residues: CASSIGRLNTEAFF. CDR3 DNA sequence: TGTGCCAGTAGTATAGGACGACTAAACACTGAAGCTTTCTTT.